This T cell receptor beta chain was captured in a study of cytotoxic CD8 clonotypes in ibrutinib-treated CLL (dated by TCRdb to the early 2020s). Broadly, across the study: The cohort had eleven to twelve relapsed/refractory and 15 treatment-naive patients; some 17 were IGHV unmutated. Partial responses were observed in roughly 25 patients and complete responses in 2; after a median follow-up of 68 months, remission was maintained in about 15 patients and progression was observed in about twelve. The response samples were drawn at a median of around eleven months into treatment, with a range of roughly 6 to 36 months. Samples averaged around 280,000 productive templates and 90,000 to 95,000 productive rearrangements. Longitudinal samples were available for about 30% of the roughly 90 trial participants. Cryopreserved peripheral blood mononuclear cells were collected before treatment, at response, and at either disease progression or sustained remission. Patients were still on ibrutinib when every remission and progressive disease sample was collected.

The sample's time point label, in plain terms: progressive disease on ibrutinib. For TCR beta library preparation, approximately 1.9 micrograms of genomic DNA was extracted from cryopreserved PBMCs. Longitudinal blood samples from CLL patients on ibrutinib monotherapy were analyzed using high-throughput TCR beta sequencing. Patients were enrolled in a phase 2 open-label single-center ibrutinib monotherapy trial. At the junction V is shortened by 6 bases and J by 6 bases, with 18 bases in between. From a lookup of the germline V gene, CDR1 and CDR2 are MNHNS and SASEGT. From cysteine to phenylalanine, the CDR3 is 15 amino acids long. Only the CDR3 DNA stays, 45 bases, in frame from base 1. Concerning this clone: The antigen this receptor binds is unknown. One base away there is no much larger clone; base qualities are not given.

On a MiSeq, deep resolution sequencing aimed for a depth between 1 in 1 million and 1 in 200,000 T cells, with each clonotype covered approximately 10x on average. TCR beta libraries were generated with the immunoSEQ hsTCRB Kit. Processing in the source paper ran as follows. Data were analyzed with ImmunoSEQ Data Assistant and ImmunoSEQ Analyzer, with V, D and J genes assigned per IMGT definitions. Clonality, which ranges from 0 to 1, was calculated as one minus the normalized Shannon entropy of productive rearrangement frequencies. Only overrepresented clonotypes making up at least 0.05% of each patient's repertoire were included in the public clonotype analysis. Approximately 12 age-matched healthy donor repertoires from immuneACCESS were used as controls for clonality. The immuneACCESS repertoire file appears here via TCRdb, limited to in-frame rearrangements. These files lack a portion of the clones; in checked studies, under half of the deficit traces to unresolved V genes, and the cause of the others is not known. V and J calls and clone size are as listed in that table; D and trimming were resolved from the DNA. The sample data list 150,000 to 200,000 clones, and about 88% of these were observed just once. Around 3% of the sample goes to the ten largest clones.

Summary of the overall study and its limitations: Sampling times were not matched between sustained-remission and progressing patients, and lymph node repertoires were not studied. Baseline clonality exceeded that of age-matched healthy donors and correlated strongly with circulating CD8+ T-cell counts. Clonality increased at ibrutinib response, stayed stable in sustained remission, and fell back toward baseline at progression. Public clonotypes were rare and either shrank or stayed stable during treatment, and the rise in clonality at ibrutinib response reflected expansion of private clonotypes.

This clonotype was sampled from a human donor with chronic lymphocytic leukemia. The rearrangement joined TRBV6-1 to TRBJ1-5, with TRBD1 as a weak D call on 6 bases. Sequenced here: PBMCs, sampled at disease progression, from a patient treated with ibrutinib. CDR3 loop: CASRATVQGSQPQHF. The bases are TGTGCCAGCAGGGCTACTGTACAGGGCAGTCAGCCCCAGCATTTT.